This T cell receptor (beta chain) appears in the sequencing data of a study of Graves' ophthalmopathy and Graves' hyperthyroidism. TCR beta CDR3 amplification used RNA transcripts. An initial RT-PCR round employing HTBI primers preceded a second-round multiplex PCR. MiXCR, run by TCRdb on the multiplex PCR reads, gives a single entry per CDR3 protein. Seen here are about 740,000 distinct CDR3 sequences, roughly 40% observed once, and the top ten hold 44%. Sequenced sample: peripheral blood. This receptor was identified in an adult man with Graves' ophthalmopathy.

CDR3 in DNA: TGTGCCAGCAGCTTAACAGGGGGGGAAGGCTACACCTTC. Its translation: CASSLTGGEGYTF. The rearrangement joins TRBV11-2 to TRBJ1-2; 8 bases match TRBD1. This CDR3 spans 13 amino acids. Germline CDR1 is SGHAT and CDR2 is FQNNGV. Trimming removed 2 bases from V and 8 bases from J; junction bases left unmatched: 4. Full variable domain (outside the CDR3, taken from reference TRBV11-2 and TRBJ1-2): EAGVAQSPRYKIIEKRQSVAFWCNPISGHATLYWYQQILGQGPKLLIQFQNNGVVDDSQLPKDRFSAERLKGVDSTLKIQPAKLEDSAVYLCASSLTGGEGYTFGSGTRLTVV.